Here is one T cell receptor (beta chain) with its context. What it binds is unknown. Its ends do not fully match the called genes, so a read error is possible. The CDR3 is made up of 13 amino acids. Per the germline V gene, CDR1 is KGHSH and CDR2 is LQKENI. This sample is drawn from a study of blood T cells in healthy people across ages. Study results and caveats: Both naive CD4+ cell counts and diversity were greater in long-lived donors than in aged donors.

Alongside a J-beta primer mix, a sample-barcoded 5' primer served in a second PCR lasting 7 to 11 cycles. TCRdb reprocessed the 5' RACE reads via MiXCR and lists one record per CDR3 protein. This repertoire shows 800,000 or so distinct CDR3 sequences, about 25% found once; its top ten account for under 4%. The sample also formed part of further work on T cells of mothers and their children. That report notes: Three mothers and their six children, all healthy Caucasians, donated. Approximately 2.7 million TCR beta reads per child versus over 9.5 million per mother.

This receptor was identified in a boy between 10 and 17 years old in good health. Sequencing was done on a sample of blood. V is TRBV18 and J is TRBJ2-5, with D possibly matching TRBD2 (6 bases). The CDR3 reads CAGSPRREETQYF. CDR3 nucleotides: TGTGCCGGCTCACCACGGAGGGAAGAGACCCAGTACTTC.